What follows are 13 T cell receptor beta chains derived from one specimen sequenced in a study of cytomegalovirus exposure and HLA in healthy donors (dated by TCRdb to between 2016 and 2019). The receptor library was made with the immunoSEQ multiplex PCR assay. For the multiplex PCR, a mixture combining 60 forward primers for TCR Vbeta segments and 13 reverse primers for TCR Jbeta segments was used. TCRdb's version of the immuneACCESS table is confined to in-frame rearrangements and falls short of the full clone set. An unresolved V gene accounts for under half of the shortfall where checked; the remainder is of unknown origin. Here the sample has some 220,000 clones; around 80% occur a single time. The ten largest make up around 0.44% of the sample. Specimen: PBMCs. The receptor set was obtained from a boy under 18 in good health and CMV-seronegative.

The chain combines TRBV4-1 with TRBJ2-7; 9 bases align to TRBD2. CDR3 length: 15 residues. The V gene's germline CDR1 is MGHRA and CDR2 YSYEKL. The junction had 3 bases not matched to a gene; V was cut back by 0 bases and J by 3 bases. The CDR3 here is CASSQEPSGVYEQYF. DNA of the CDR3: TGCGCCAGCAGCCAAGAACCTAGCGGGGTCTACGAGCAGTACTTC.

The gene calls are TRBV11-1 and TRBJ2-2, with 8 bases aligning to TRBD2. Germline values: CDR1 SGHAT, CDR2 FQDESV (reference sequence). The J segment lost 7 bases and the V segment lost 1 base, leaving 5 bases of the junction unmatched. The CDR3 extends over 15 amino acids. In nucleotides, the CDR3 is TGTGCCAGCAGCTTAGAAAGCGGGGGAGTCGGGGAGCTGTTTTTT. Amino acid sequence: CASSLESGGVGELFF.

The rearrangement uses TRBV7-6 and TRBJ1-1; no definite D call. The CDR3 runs 14 residues. Deletions cut 2 bases from V and 0 bases from J, with 7 bases between. The germline V gene has CDR1 SGHVS and CDR2 FNYEAQ. CDR3 amino acids: CASSLNGVNTEAFF. In nucleotides, the CDR3 is TGTGCCAGCAGCTTAAACGGAGTGAACACTGAAGCTTTCTTT.

The CDR3 DNA reads TGTGCCAGCTCTACAGGACTAGCGGTCCCCTACGAGCAGTACTTC. Translating it yields CASSTGLAVPYEQYF. This chain connects TRBV2 to TRBJ2-7; 10 bases fit TRBD2. V lost 8 bases to trimming and J lost 2 bases; unmatched junction nucleotides: 9. CDR1 and CDR2 from the germline V gene are SNHLY and FYNNEI. The CDR3 is 15 residues long.

This chain's CDR3 is CASRSPSGVAFHEQFF. CDR3 DNA: TGTGCCAGCCGATCCCCTTCGGGAGTAGCATTCCATGAGCAGTTCTTC. The chain uses TRBV7-9 and TRBJ2-1, with TRBD2 as a possible D gene (6 bases). The germline V gene encodes CDR1 SEHNR and CDR2 FQNEAQ (reference sequence). The CDR3 totals 16 residues. V was pared by 8 bases and J by 8 bases, with 25 bases between.

The chain has TRBV5-5 and TRBJ2-2; no clear D. Germline V gene sequence: CDR1 SGHKS, CDR2 YYEKEE (reference sequence). CDR3 length equals 14 residues. Trimming left V 1 base short and J 5 bases short, with 9 bases between. The DNA of the CDR3 is TGTGCCAGCAGCTTGCCACTCTATACCGGGGAGCTGTTTTTT. It specifies CASSLPLYTGELFF.

The V and J genes are TRBV5-8 and TRBJ2-7; D perhaps matches TRBD1 (6 bases). Germline V lookup: CDR1 SGHTS, CDR2 YDEGEE. V was clipped by 6 bases and J by 3 bases, with 16 bases between them. CDR3 size: 14 residues. The CDR3 protein is CASTLQGQFYEQYF. CDR3 coding DNA: TGTGCCAGCACCCTTCAGGGACAATTCTACGAGCAGTACTTC.

The J gene is TRBJ2-7, the V gene TRBV30, with TRBD1 matching over 7 bases. Germline loops: CDR1 GTSNPN, CDR2 SVGIG (reference sequence). The length of the CDR3 is 15 residues. V trimming: 1 base; J trimming: 2 bases; junction bases outside the gene matches: 8. Written as DNA, the CDR3 is TGTGCCTGGAGTGGTAGCCGGGACAGAGCCTACGAGCAGTACTTC. Amino acids: CAWSGSRDRAYEQYF.

The V gene is TRBV6-1, the J gene TRBJ2-1, with TRBD2 identical over 7 bases. Trimming took 8 bases from V and 5 from J; bases not matched to a gene: 3. Germline-derived CDR1 and CDR2 are MNHNS and SASEGT. The CDR3 spans 12 residues. The CDR3 region is CASQRGNNEQFF. The CDR3 coding sequence is TGTGCCAGCCAGCGGGGAAACAATGAGCAGTTCTTC.

The V call is TRBV2, the J call TRBJ1-1, with D possibly being TRBD1 (6 bases). The germline V gene encodes CDR1 SNHLY and CDR2 FYNNEI. The CDR3 extends over 13 amino acids. The germline V and J ends were trimmed by 6 bases and 4 bases, with 12 bases remaining between them. CDR3 bases: TGTGCCAGCAGGACAGAAGGGGGCACTGAAGCTTTCTTT. Protein sequence: CASRTEGGTEAFF.

The gene calls are TRBV28 and TRBJ2-3; 9 bases agree with TRBD1. V lost 5 bases and J lost 3; bases outside the gene matches: 9. CDR3 length equals 16 residues. Per the germline V gene, CDR1 is MDHEN and CDR2 is SYDVKM. The CDR3 protein is CASSIYRGRGTDTQYF. The CDR3 DNA reads TGTGCCAGCAGTATATACAGGGGGCGCGGGACAGATACGCAGTATTTT.

The chain links TRBV11-3 to TRBJ2-5; 9 bases are shared with TRBD1. The germline gives CDR1 SGHNT, CDR2 YENEEA. J gave up 1 base and V 5 bases, and 8 bases lay outside the gene matches. CDR3 length: 16 amino acids. This CDR3 reads CASSPRTGEGQETQYF. CDR3 nucleotides: TGTGCCAGCAGCCCCCGGACAGGGGAGGGCCAAGAGACCCAGTACTTC.

V and J are TRBV11-1 and TRBJ1-5; a possible D gene is TRBD1 (5 bases). CDR3 length equals 16 residues. Germline V lookup: CDR1 SGHAT, CDR2 FQDESV (reference sequence). Trimming left V 2 bases short and J 2 bases short, with 13 bases between. The CDR3 nucleotides read TGTGCCAGCAGCTTAATCCCGGGCAGGGGCAATCAGCCCCAGCATTTT. Its protein is CASSLIPGRGNQPQHF.